These 23 T cell receptor beta chains came from one sample sequenced in a study of response to subunit inactivated influenza vaccine. From the RT-PCR reads, TCRdb called clonotypes with MiXCR, one entry per CDR3 protein. The data contain a few hundred thousand distinct CDR3 sequences, about a fifth of them seen just once; the ten biggest clones take up roughly 10%. The input for sequencing was PBMCs from blood, taken about 20 months after vaccination. The receptor source for this set is a man between 50 and 70 years old who received an inactivated influenza vaccine.

Written as DNA, the CDR3 is TGTGCCAGCAGCTTAGACGGACAGCCCAAGAACACTGAAGCTTTCTTT. It translates to CASSLDGQPKNTEAFF. The V gene is TRBV7-8, the J gene TRBJ1-1; maybe TRBD1 (6 bases). Germline V CDR1 and CDR2: SGHVS, FQNEAQ. V was clipped by 1 base and J by 1 base, with 13 bases between them. There are 16 residues in the CDR3. The variable domain in full, with the rest retrieved from reference TRBV7-8 and TRBJ1-1, is GAGVSQSPRYKVAKRGQDVALRCDPISGHVSLFWYQQALGQGPEFLTYFQNEAQLDKSGLPSDRFFAERPEGSVSTLKIQRTQQEDSAVYLCASSLDGQPKNTEAFFGQGTRLTVV.

The chain joins TRBV30 to TRBJ1-2; D gene unclear. CDR3 size: 15 residues. Germline CDR1 is GTSNPN and CDR2 is SVGIG (reference sequence). V was trimmed by 4 bases and J by 1 base, leaving 16 bases between them. CDR3 residues: CAWTPPRVLNYGYTF. DNA for the CDR3: TGTGCCTGGACCCCCCCTCGGGTACTTAACTATGGCTACACCTTC.

The rearrangement joins TRBV19 to TRBJ2-7, with TRBD1 matching over 7 bases. The V segment lost 3 bases and the J segment 6 bases; nucleotides outside the gene matches: 5. The CDR3 is 13 residues long. Germline values: CDR1 LNHDA, CDR2 SQIVND (reference sequence). This chain's CDR3 is CASSMVSGGEQYF. Written as DNA, the CDR3 is TGTGCCAGTAGTATGGTCTCAGGGGGCGAGCAGTACTTC. Together with reference TRBV19 and TRBJ2-7, the CDR3 gives the full variable domain: DGGITQSPKYLFRKEGQNVTLSCEQNLNHDAMYWYRQDPGQGLRLIYYSQIVNDFQKGDIAEGYSVSREKKESFPLTVTSAQKNPTAFYLCASSMVSGGEQYFGPGTRLTVT.

This clonotype ranks as medium-sized. V and J are TRBV12-3 or TRBV12-4 and TRBJ1-2; 7 bases align to TRBD1. CDR3 length equals 14 residues. Trimming cost V 5 bases and J 4 bases; bases outside gene matches: 7. CDR3 sequence (DNA): TGTGCCAGCAGTCCAAGTGGGACAGTCTATGGCTACACCTTC. Its translation is CASSPSGTVYGYTF.

There are many counts of this clonotype. This chain joins TRBV4-3 and TRBJ1-2; tentative D call: TRBD1 (6 bases). Deletions cut 0 bases from V and 8 bases from J, with 16 bases between. CDR1 is LGHNA and CDR2 is YSLEER in the germline V gene. The CDR3 runs to 15 residues. The CDR3 nucleotides are TGCGCCAGCAGCCAAGATGATCGGGGGGCGGAAGGCTACACCTTC. Protein sequence: CASSQDDRGAEGYTF.

This clonotype was seen a few times. V gene TRBV7-2 combines with J gene TRBJ1-2; possible D gene TRBD1, 6 bases. Germline lookup yields CDR1 SGHTA and CDR2 FQGNSA. V was pared by 5 bases and J by 0 bases, with 13 bases between. The CDR3 length is 15 residues. CDR3 in amino acids: CASSLQGSANYGYTF. CDR3 bases: TGTGCCAGCAGCCTGCAGGGGAGCGCTAACTATGGCTACACCTTC. Using reference TRBV7-2 and TRBJ1-2 for the parts outside the CDR3, the full variable domain is GAGVSQSPSNKVTEKGKDVELRCDPISGHTALYWYRQSLGQGLEFLIYFQGNSAPDKSGLPSDRFSAERTGGSVSTLTIQRTQQEDSAVYLCASSLQGSANYGYTFGSGTRLTVV.

The sample holds a few counts of this clonotype. The V and J genes are TRBV12-3 or TRBV12-4 and TRBJ1-5; D not certain. The CDR3 has 14 amino acids. The V gene lost 5 bases and the J gene lost 3 bases, with 11 bases spanning the gap. The CDR3 loop reads CASSTDFNNQPQHF. The CDR3 DNA follows: TGTGCCAGCAGTACAGATTTCAACAATCAGCCCCAGCATTTT.

This clonotype has a handful of counts. The chain joins TRBV20-1 to TRBJ2-3; the match to TRBD2 covers 7 bases. Germline V lookup: CDR1 DFQATT, CDR2 SNEGSKA (reference sequence). CDR3 length: 11 amino acids. Losses at the gene ends were 5 bases for V and 9 bases for J; bases not matched to a gene: 5. The CDR3 region is CSASAGSTQYF. The CDR3 DNA is TGCAGTGCTTCAGCGGGGTCGACGCAGTATTTT.

V and J are TRBV12-3 or TRBV12-4 and TRBJ2-5, with D perhaps TRBD1 (5 bases). The CDR3 sequence is 13 residues long. Deletions cut 3 bases from V and 5 bases from J, with 10 bases between. The chain's CDR3 is CASSFWAGETQYF. The DNA of the CDR3 is TGTGCCAGCAGTTTTTGGGCAGGGGAGACCCAGTACTTC.

The chain recombines TRBV6-1 with TRBJ1-4; possibly TRBD1 for D (5 bases). This CDR3 contains 12 residues. V lost 8 bases, J lost 8 bases, and 12 bases lay in between. The germline V gene has CDR1 MNHNS and CDR2 SASEGT. DNA for the CDR3: TGTGCCAGCTCTAACTGGGGGGAAAAACTGTTTTTT. Its protein is CASSNWGEKLFF.

The sample holds many counts of this clonotype. This rearrangement joins TRBV20-1 to TRBJ1-2; TRBD1 might be the D (5 bases). V shed 8 bases and J shed 12 bases, with 19 bases lying between them. Per the germline V gene, CDR1 is DFQATT and CDR2 is SNEGSKA (reference sequence). The length of the CDR3 is 11 residues. Here the CDR3 DNA reads TGCAGTCCGAGACAGCCCTCTTATCACACCTTC. This sequence encodes CSPRQPSYHTF.

The V call is TRBV3-1, the J call TRBJ2-1; 9 bases match TRBD2. Germline-derived CDR1 and CDR2 are LGHDT and YNNKEL (reference sequence). V shed 1 base, J shed 5 bases, and the junction held 6 bases outside the gene matches. The CDR3 has 16 amino acids. Written as DNA, the CDR3 is TGTGCCAGCAGCCAAGGGCTAGCGGGGCTGAACAATGAGCAGTTCTTC. It codes for CASSQGLAGLNNEQFF.

This chain joins TRBV28 and TRBJ1-5; D is possibly TRBD1 (5 bases). Germline V lookup: CDR1 MDHEN, CDR2 SYDVKM. The V and J ends lost 1 base and 6 bases respectively, with 10 bases between them. The CDR3 consists of 14 residues. The CDR3 region is CASSLYQGVQPQHF. CDR3 DNA: TGTGCCAGCAGTTTATACCAAGGGGTTCAGCCCCAGCATTTT.

This clonotype has only a few counts. The chain couples TRBV12-3 or TRBV12-4 to TRBJ2-1; 10 bases map to TRBD2. This CDR3 has 15 residues. The ends lost 2 bases at V and 4 bases at J; junction bases unmatched: 2. The CDR3 DNA sequence: TGTGCCAGCAGTTTACTAGCGGGGGTGTACAATGAGCAGTTCTTC. As protein: CASSLLAGVYNEQFF.

In this sample, this clonotype turned up a few times. V gene TRBV27 combines with J gene TRBJ1-1; TRBD1 matches at 8 bases. The CDR3 runs 14 residues. J lost 9 bases, V lost 5 bases, and 11 bases had no gene match. Germline loops: CDR1 MNHEY, CDR2 SMNVEV (reference sequence). The CDR3 nucleotides are TGTGCCAGCAGTCGGCAGGGGGCAGGGTCGCAAGCTTTCTTT. Translation gives CASSRQGAGSQAFF.

V usage is TRBV20-1 and J usage is TRBJ2-3; D possibly corresponds to TRBD1 (5 bases). The V and J ends lost 6 bases and 0 bases respectively, with 16 bases between them. The CDR3 is 15 amino acids. Germline V gives CDR1 DFQATT, CDR2 SNEGSKA (reference sequence). CDR3 loop: CSAARVLSSTDTQYF. In DNA form, the CDR3 reads TGCAGTGCAGCCAGGGTTTTATCTAGCACAGATACGCAGTATTTT.

The V gene is TRBV20-1, the J gene TRBJ1-2, with TRBD1 identical over 7 bases. The V segment lost 1 base and the J segment 2 bases; nucleotides outside the gene matches: 4. The CDR3 contains 14 residues. CDR1 is DFQATT, CDR2 SNEGSKA, per germline (reference sequence). CDR3 bases: TGCAGTGCTAGAGCCATGACAGGGAACTATGGCTACACCTTC. This gives the protein CSARAMTGNYGYTF.

This clonotype was counted many times. V usage is TRBV12-3 or TRBV12-4 and J usage is TRBJ1-1; TRBD1 aligns across 10 bases. The CDR3 loop spans 15 amino acids. J was trimmed by 3 bases and V by 6 bases; bases with no gene match: 7. The CDR3 coding sequence is TGTGCCAGCAGGAGACAGGGGGCGCAGCACACTGAAGCTTTCTTT. This codes for CASRRQGAQHTEAFF.

This clonotype was seen repeatedly, ten times or more. The gene calls are TRBV6-5 and TRBJ2-6; 8 positions match TRBD1. The CDR3 extends over 19 amino acids. The germline CDR1 and CDR2 sequences are MNHEY and SVGAGI. J was trimmed by 4 bases and V by 0 bases; bases with no gene match: 11. CDR3: CASSYSFRQGITGANVLTF. Written as DNA, the CDR3 is TGTGCCAGCAGTTACTCGTTCAGACAGGGGATTACGGGGGCCAACGTCCTGACTTTC.

This clonotype has more than one count but fewer than ten. Compared with germline, one end of the junction differs, possibly owing to a read error. This chain joins TRBV7-7 and TRBJ2-5; 8 bases align to TRBD2. The length of the CDR3 is 14 residues. Germline V gene lookup returns CDR1 SSHAT and CDR2 FNYEAQ (reference sequence). The CDR3 DNA reads TGTGCTAGCAGCTTTAGCGGGGCCGTAGAGACCCAGTACTTC. This translates into CASSFSGAVETQYF.

The gene calls are TRBV7-8 and TRBJ2-1; 9 positions match TRBD1. CDR3 length: 14 residues. The V gene's germline CDR1 is SGHVS and CDR2 FQNEAQ. Germline trimming cut 8 bases from V and 2 bases from J; bases unmatched to any gene: 4. The CDR3 spells CASGRQGAYNEQFF. In DNA, the CDR3 is TGTGCCAGCGGGAGACAGGGGGCCTACAATGAGCAGTTCTTC.

The chain combines TRBV3-1 with TRBJ1-6; the D is unclear. Germline V gene data show CDR1 as LGHDT and CDR2 as YNNKEL (reference sequence). Trimming stripped 0 bases from V and 6 bases from J, with 12 bases between. The CDR3 loop spans 16 amino acids. For the CDR3, the DNA is TGTGCCAGCAGCCAAGATCAGCCACTTGTTAATTCACCCCTCCACTTT. It is translated as CASSQDQPLVNSPLHF.

The V call is TRBV9, the J call TRBJ2-3, with 8 positions matching TRBD1. This CDR3 spans 15 amino acids. Germline-derived CDR1 and CDR2 are SGDLS and YYNGEE. The J segment lost 1 base and the V segment lost 3 bases, leaving 4 bases of the junction unmatched. The CDR3 reads CASSATGVGTDTQYF. The DNA for the CDR3 is TGTGCCAGCAGCGCGACAGGGGTGGGCACAGATACGCAGTATTTT.